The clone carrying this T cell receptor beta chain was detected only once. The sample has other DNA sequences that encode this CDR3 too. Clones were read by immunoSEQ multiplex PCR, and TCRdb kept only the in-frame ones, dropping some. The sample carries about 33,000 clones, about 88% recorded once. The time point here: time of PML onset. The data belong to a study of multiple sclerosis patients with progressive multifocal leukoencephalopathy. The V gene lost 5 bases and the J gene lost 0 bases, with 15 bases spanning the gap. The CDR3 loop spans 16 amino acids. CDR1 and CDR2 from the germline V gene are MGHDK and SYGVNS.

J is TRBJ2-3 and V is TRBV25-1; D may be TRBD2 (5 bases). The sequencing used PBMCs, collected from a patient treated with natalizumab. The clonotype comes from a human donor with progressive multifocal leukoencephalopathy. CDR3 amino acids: CASSPGGGSSTDTQYF. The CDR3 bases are TGTGCCAGCAGTCCCGGTGGCGGGTCTAGCACAGATACGCAGTATTTT.